Presented here are 6 T cell receptor beta chains from one specimen sequenced in a study of technical replicates of blood from a few donors. The data were produced by immunoSEQ multiplex PCR, yet TCRdb's version contains in-frame clones alone and is incomplete. The sample has about 12,000 clones; 94% are singletons. Source material: PBMCs. All receptors come from a human donor in good health.

The V gene is TRBV27, the J gene TRBJ2-7; D is undetermined. CDR3 length: 15 residues. Germline V gives CDR1 MNHEY, CDR2 SMNVEV (reference sequence). Trimming left V 6 bases short and J 2 bases short, with 17 bases between. The CDR3 region is CASRPELVSPYEQYF. The DNA of the CDR3 is TGTGCCAGCAGACCTGAGCTAGTTTCCCCCTACGAGCAGTACTTC.

The chain couples TRBV5-4 to TRBJ2-7; D might be TRBD2 (6 bases). Germline V gives CDR1 SGHNT, CDR2 YYREEE (reference sequence). Trimming removed 3 bases at V and 5 bases at J, with 15 bases between. CDR3 length: 14 amino acids. Here the CDR3 reads CASSWLAERDEQYF. The DNA of the CDR3 is TGTGCCAGCAGCTGGCTCGCGGAGCGGGACGAGCAGTACTTC.

The gene calls are TRBV4-1 and TRBJ2-3, with D possibly being TRBD1 (6 bases). The CDR3 loop spans 15 amino acids. The V and J ends lost 0 bases and 2 bases respectively, with 9 bases between them. Germline CDR1 is MGHRA and CDR2 is YSYEKL. The CDR3 spells CASSQEYRDTDTQYF. The CDR3 nucleotides are TGCGCCAGCAGCCAAGAATACAGGGACACAGATACGCAGTATTTT.

The chain combines TRBV7-3 with TRBJ2-1; D might be TRBD1 (6 bases). The V end lost 5 bases, the J end lost 8 bases, and 13 bases lay between the germline ends. Per the germline V gene, CDR1 is SGHTA and CDR2 is FQGTGA. This CDR3 is 13 amino acids long. The CDR3 DNA reads TGTGCCAGCAGCCAAAGCAGGGGCTATGAGCAGTTCTTC. Translating gives CASSQSRGYEQFF.

This clone has a single count. The chain combines TRBV5-1 with TRBJ2-2, with a possible D match to TRBD2 (6 bases). Trimming stripped 4 bases from V and 2 bases from J, with 12 bases between. The germline V gene has CDR1 SGHRS and CDR2 YFSETQ. The CDR3 is 15 amino acids. The DNA of the CDR3 is TGCGCCAGCAGCGGCGGGGACTTCAACACCGGGGAGCTGTTTTTT. Its translation is CASSGGDFNTGELFF.

In this sample, this clone turned up a few times. The V gene is TRBV2, the J gene TRBJ1-4, with 9 positions matching TRBD1. Per germline, CDR1 SNHLY and CDR2 FYNNEI. Unmatched junction bases numbered 2, after V lost 6 bases and J lost 0 bases. CDR3 size: 15 residues. Here the CDR3 reads CASRGQGTTNEKLFF. In DNA, the CDR3 is TGTGCCAGCAGAGGACAGGGGACAACTAATGAAAAACTGTTTTTT.